This T cell receptor (beta chain) was sequenced in a study of cytomegalovirus exposure and HLA in healthy donors. Background on the study: In an earlier analysis, around 100 million unique TCR beta sequences were found from some 180 million T cells.

PCR was performed using 60 Vbeta and 13 Jbeta primers. Libraries were prepared by immunoSEQ multiplex PCR; TCRdb keeps only in-frame clonotypes and omits some of them. The table includes roughly 200,000 clones, almost 85% detected once. Study conclusions and caveats: In a later analysis, HLA-associated beta chains showed higher expansion and lower generation probabilities than comparable chains. Researchers catalogued roughly 170 TCR beta chains as cytomegalovirus-associated.

Remarks on this clone: Its target is unknown.

This sequence originates from a woman in her forties or fifties in good health and CMV-seronegative. Sequenced material: PBMCs.

CDR3 nucleotide sequence: TGTGCCAGCAGTTCGAACGACAGCCCCGCCGGGGAGCTGTTTTTT. It codes for CASSSNDSPAGELFF. The chain has TRBV2 and TRBJ2-2; D is perhaps TRBD1 (5 bases). CDR1 is SNHLY and CDR2 is FYNNEI in the germline V gene. The V and J ends lost 5 bases and 6 bases respectively, with 16 bases between them. The CDR3 runs to 15 residues.